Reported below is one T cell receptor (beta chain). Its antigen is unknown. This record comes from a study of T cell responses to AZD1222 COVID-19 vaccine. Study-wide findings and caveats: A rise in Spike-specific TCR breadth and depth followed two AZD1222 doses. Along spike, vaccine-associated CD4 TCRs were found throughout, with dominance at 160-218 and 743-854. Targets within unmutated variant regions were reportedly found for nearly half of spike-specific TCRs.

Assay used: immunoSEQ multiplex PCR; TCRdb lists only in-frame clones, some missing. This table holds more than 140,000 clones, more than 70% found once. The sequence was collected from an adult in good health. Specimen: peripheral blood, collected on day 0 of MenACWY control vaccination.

The DNA for the CDR3 is TGTGCCAGCAGCCCAGCCCGACTAGCGGGGGGTACCTACGAGCAGTACTTC. Amino acid sequence: CASSPARLAGGTYEQYF. The chain couples TRBV6-2 or TRBV6-3 to TRBJ2-7; 13 bases are shared with TRBD2. The CDR3 spans 17 residues. Germline lookup yields CDR1 MNHEY and CDR2 SVGEGT. J lost 2 bases, V lost 6 bases, and 10 bases had no gene match.